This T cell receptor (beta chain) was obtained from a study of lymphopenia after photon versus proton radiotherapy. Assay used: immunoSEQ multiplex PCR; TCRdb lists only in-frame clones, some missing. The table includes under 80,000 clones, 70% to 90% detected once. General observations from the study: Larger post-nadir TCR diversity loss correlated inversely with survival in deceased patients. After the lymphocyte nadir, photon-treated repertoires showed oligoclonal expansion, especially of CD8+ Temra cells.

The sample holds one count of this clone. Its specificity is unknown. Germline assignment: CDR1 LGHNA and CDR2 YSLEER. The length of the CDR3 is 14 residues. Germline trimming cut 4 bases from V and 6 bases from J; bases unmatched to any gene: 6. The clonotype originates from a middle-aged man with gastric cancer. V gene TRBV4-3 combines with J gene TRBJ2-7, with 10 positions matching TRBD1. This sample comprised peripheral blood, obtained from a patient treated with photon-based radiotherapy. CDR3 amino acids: CASSLAGTGAEQYF. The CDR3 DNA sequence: TGCGCCAGCAGCCTAGCGGGGACAGGGGCCGAGCAGTACTTC.